Listed here is a single TCR beta chain. Its target is not known. The time point here: week 47, end of study. Topical imiquimod accompanied each vaccine dose, which consisted of 300 ug of mutant IDH1 20-mer peptide. This specimen comes from a study of a mutant IDH1 vaccine in newly diagnosed glioma. At the level of the study: The treated population exhibited a male proportion of about 60%, a female proportion of about 38%, and a mean age of about 40 years. V12 fell at week 35 and V13, the study end, at week 47.

Study findings and constraints: Pseudoprogression looked unconnected to shifts in top peripheral T cell clonotypes.

Assay: immunoSEQ multiplex PCR; the TCRdb copy retains only in-frame clones and omits some. The data show approximately 56,000 clones, with roughly two thirds seen just once and about 5% held by the top ten. This material consisted of peripheral blood mononuclear cells (PBMCs), taken from a glioma patient whose treatment included an IDH1 peptide vaccine. This clonotype was obtained from a man aged 40-50 years with glioma. Some clones in this sample may be carry-over from other donors' samples.

The CDR3, as DNA: TGTGCCAGCAGTGAAGAAGGGGGTTACGAGCAGTACTTC. Its translation is CASSEEGGYEQYF. This chain links TRBV6-1 with TRBJ2-7; D is perhaps TRBD1 (6 bases). V dropped 1 base and J dropped 4 bases, with 8 bases sitting between them. This CDR3 has 13 residues. Germline V gene data show CDR1 as MNHNS and CDR2 as SASEGT.